Sequencing of this T cell receptor beta chain was carried out in a study of T cell changes during pregnancy in multiple sclerosis (dated 2019 in TCRdb). In the study overall: In women with multiple sclerosis, the researchers looked at how the T cell repertoire shifted as pregnancy progressed.

Receptors were amplified or captured by the immunoSEQ multiplex PCR assay. TCRdb carries this immuneACCESS record with in-frame sequences only. Its versions omit some clonotypes, under half of them owing to an unresolved V gene in the studies checked, with the rest unexplained. This sample has around 69,000 clones in its table, and around 94% of those were observed once. The biggest ten clones account for approximately 1.1% of the sample. The CDR3 runs 12 amino acids, cysteine and phenylalanine included. CDR3 DNA only is kept here, 36 bases in frame from base 1. The germline V gene encodes CDR1 LNHDA and CDR2 SQIVND (reference sequence). V is reduced by 3 bases and J by 6 bases, leaving a spacing of 6 bases between them. Note on this clone: Its antigen target is currently unknown. No base quality values were provided; no much bigger clone lies one nucleotide off.

The V and J segments used are TRBV19 and TRBJ1-5; the D gene cannot be named for sure. The material sequenced was peripheral blood, taken in the third trimester of pregnancy. The receptor's source is a female donor with multiple sclerosis, enrolled in a pregnancy study. The DNA sequence is as follows: TGTGCCAGTAGTATTTACAGTCAGCCCCAGCATTTT. Protein translation: CASSIYSQPQHF.